These T cell receptor beta chains were read from a single sample in a study of identical twins. TCRdb processed the 5' RACE reads anew with MiXCR; each CDR3 protein has one entry. Of approximately 300,000 distinct CDR3 sequences in the sample, less than 9.5% are singletons; the top ten hold approximately 6.6%. The data were also submitted as part of a second study, on yellow fever vaccine responses in identical twins.

The specimen sequenced was CD8+ T cells sorted from blood. Receptors were obtained from a woman aged 18-29 years in good health. Each CDR3 is given with its conserved first and last residue. The D gene is left open where the match is weak. Some rows have no size entry. The others give once, few or many, or a class for an expanded clone.

J gene,V gene,clone size,D gene,CDR3 protein,CDR3 DNA
TRBJ2-1,TRBV24-1,few,TRBD1,CATSDPTGAYNEQFF,TGTGCCACCAGTGACCCGACAGGGGCCTACAATGAGCAGTTCTTC
TRBJ1-5,TRBV27,-,-,CASSLGPNNQPQHF,TGTGCCAGCAGTTTGGGACCCAACAATCAGCCCCAGCATTTT
TRBJ2-5,TRBV5-1,few,TRBD2,CASSPALGLAGEETQYF,TGCGCCAGCAGCCCTGCCCTAGGACTAGCGGGGGAAGAGACCCAGTACTTC
TRBJ1-1,TRBV7-9,many,-,CASSPKGGRGYTEAFF,TGTGCCAGCAGCCCTAAGGGGGGCAGGGGATACACTGAAGCTTTCTTT
TRBJ2-1,TRBV4-1,many,TRBD1,CASSRNRGYNEQFF,TGCGCCAGCAGCCGAAACAGGGGCTACAATGAGCAGTTCTTC
TRBJ2-3,TRBV7-3,-,-,CASSLMGGGTDTQYF,TGTGCCAGCAGCTTAATGGGCGGGGGCACAGATACGCAGTATTTT
TRBJ2-7,TRBV11-2,-,-,CASSLNFSYEQYF,TGTGCCAGCAGCTTAAATTTCTCCTACGAGCAGTACTTC
TRBJ2-1,TRBV20-1,many,TRBD2,CSARGLAGYNEQFF,TGCAGTGCTAGAGGACTAGCGGGGTACAATGAGCAGTTCTTC
TRBJ2-4,TRBV27,few,-,CASAERADIQYF,TGTGCCAGCGCGGAGCGGGCGGACATTCAGTACTTC
TRBJ2-7,TRBV7-9,few,-,CASSWDGPLDEQYF,TGTGCCAGCAGCTGGGACGGACCTCTGGACGAGCAGTACTTC
TRBJ2-3,TRBV5-5,many,-,CASSKNYDTQYF,TGTGCCAGCAGTAAGAACTACGATACGCAGTATTTT
TRBJ1-1,TRBV5-1,many,TRBD1,CASSLLGWDRIMNTEAFF,TGCGCCAGCAGCTTGCTGGGCTGGGACAGGATAATGAACACTGAAGCTTTCTTT
TRBJ2-7,TRBV4-2,few,TRBD2,CASSQEDSGAYEQYF,TGTGCCAGCAGCCAAGAGGATAGCGGGGCCTACGAGCAGTACTTC
TRBJ2-1,TRBV2,-,TRBD2,CASSLSGLAGDVNEQFF,TGTGCCAGCAGTCTCTCTGGCCTAGCGGGGGACGTGAATGAGCAGTTCTTC
TRBJ2-1,TRBV28,many,-,CASSFGVVDEQFF,TGTGCCAGCAGTTTTGGGGTTGTGGATGAGCAGTTCTTC
TRBJ1-5,TRBV27,few,-,CASSMGRNFNQPQHF,TGTGCCAGCAGCATGGGACGGAATTTCAATCAGCCCCAGCATTTT
TRBJ1-1,TRBV6-5,few,-,CASGSILTEAFF,TGTGCCAGCGGAAGTATTCTCACTGAAGCTTTCTTT
TRBJ1-5,TRBV4-1,many,TRBD1,CASSQPGQGVFQPQHF,TGCGCCAGCAGCCAACCGGGACAGGGGGTTTTTCAGCCCCAGCATTTT
TRBJ2-7,TRBV29-1,-,-,CSVADRQVSYEQYF,TGCAGCGTTGCTGACCGACAAGTATCCTACGAGCAGTACTTC
TRBJ2-5,TRBV18,few,-,CASSHQTRRMETQYF,TGTGCCAGCTCACACCAAACTCGGAGGATGGAGACCCAGTACTTC
TRBJ2-2,TRBV20-1,many,TRBD1,CSAVSGQGENTGELFF,TGCAGTGCCGTTAGCGGACAGGGGGAGAACACCGGGGAGCTGTTTTTT
TRBJ2-1,TRBV12-3/TRBV12-4,-,-,CASSRASNEQFF,TGTGCCAGCAGTCGAGCCAGTAATGAGCAGTTCTTC
TRBJ2-1,TRBV11-2,-,-,CASSFGFVSYNEQFF,TGTGCCAGCAGCTTTGGGTTTGTCTCCTACAATGAGCAGTTCTTC
TRBJ2-3,TRBV27,few,TRBD2,CASSRYSGITDTQYF,TGTGCCAGCAGCCGGTATAGCGGGATCACAGATACGCAGTATTTT
TRBJ2-1,TRBV11-3,once,TRBD2,CASSPLAGGHSVDEQFF,TGTGCCAGCAGCCCCTTAGCGGGAGGGCATAGTGTCGATGAGCAGTTCTTC
TRBJ2-7,TRBV28,few,-,CASSLAYSYEQYF,TGTGCCAGCAGTTTAGCCTACTCCTACGAGCAGTACTTC
TRBJ2-7,TRBV12-3/TRBV12-4,many,-,CASSDGDSYEQYF,TGTGCCAGCAGTGACGGTGACTCCTACGAGCAGTACTTC
TRBJ2-2,TRBV9,-,-,CASSVDKNTGELFF,TGTGCCAGCAGCGTTGACAAGAACACCGGGGAGCTGTTTTTT
TRBJ2-7,TRBV10-1,few,TRBD1,CASSLMGQTEGQYF,TGCGCCAGCAGCCTGATGGGACAGACCGAGGGGCAGTACTTC
TRBJ2-3,TRBV4-1,many,-,CASSQAPSRTDTQYF,TGCGCCAGCAGCCAAGCCCCTAGCCGCACAGATACGCAGTATTTT
TRBJ1-1,TRBV5-1,many,-,CASSLGPEAFF,TGCGCCAGCAGCTTGGGACCCGAAGCTTTCTTT
TRBJ2-1,TRBV12-3/TRBV12-4,many,TRBD2,CASSFPTSGSSNEQFF,TGTGCCAGCAGTTTCCCGACTAGCGGGAGTTCTAATGAGCAGTTCTTC
TRBJ2-1,TRBV20-1,-,-,CSARDIRGAQLEQFF,TGCAGTGCTAGAGATATCCGGGGGGCGCAACTTGAGCAGTTCTTC
TRBJ2-1,TRBV7-8,many,TRBD2,CASSSGLAWYNEQFF,TGTGCCAGCAGCTCCGGACTAGCGTGGTACAATGAGCAGTTCTTC
TRBJ2-7,TRBV5-1,many,-,CASSLGTAGEQYF,TGCGCCAGCAGCCTCGGGACTGCGGGCGAGCAGTACTTC
TRBJ2-7,TRBV19,once,-,CASSTGQGPFYEQYF,TGTGCCAGTAGTACCGGCCAGGGTCCATTCTACGAGCAGTACTTC
TRBJ2-7,TRBV9,many,-,CASSVGTLAYEQYF,TGTGCCAGCAGCGTAGGGACGTTGGCCTACGAGCAGTACTTC
TRBJ2-1,TRBV5-1,-,-,CTSSLQGVLNNEQFF,TGCACCAGCAGCTTGCAGGGAGTCCTCAACAATGAGCAGTTCTTC